Described below is a single T cell receptor (beta chain) sequence and its context. Cohort assignment relied on participant-reported clinical history. The sample comes from a study of blood T cell repertoires in COVID-19. The wider study: Spain, Italy and the United States supplied samples that represented acute and convalescent COVID-19.

Authors' analysis steps: Reference gene primer amplification yielded estimated nucleated cell counts. Method: immunoSEQ multiplex PCR; TCRdb's copy keeps in-frame clones and lacks some. That table is the source of V, J and clone size, and D and trimming were worked out from the DNA. The sample records under 250,000 clones, about 90% being singletons. The sequence derives from a woman under 40 with acute COVID-19. Sequencing was performed on PBMCs or T cells enriched from blood (not recorded which).

The CDR3 coding sequence is TGTGCCAGCAGTCCCCAGGGTTATGAAAAACTGTTTTTT. Its protein product is CASSPQGYEKLFF. This rearrangement joins TRBV12-3 or TRBV12-4 to TRBJ1-4; weak D call: TRBD1 (5 bases). The CDR3 contains 13 residues. V was pared by 5 bases and J by 6 bases, with 10 bases between.